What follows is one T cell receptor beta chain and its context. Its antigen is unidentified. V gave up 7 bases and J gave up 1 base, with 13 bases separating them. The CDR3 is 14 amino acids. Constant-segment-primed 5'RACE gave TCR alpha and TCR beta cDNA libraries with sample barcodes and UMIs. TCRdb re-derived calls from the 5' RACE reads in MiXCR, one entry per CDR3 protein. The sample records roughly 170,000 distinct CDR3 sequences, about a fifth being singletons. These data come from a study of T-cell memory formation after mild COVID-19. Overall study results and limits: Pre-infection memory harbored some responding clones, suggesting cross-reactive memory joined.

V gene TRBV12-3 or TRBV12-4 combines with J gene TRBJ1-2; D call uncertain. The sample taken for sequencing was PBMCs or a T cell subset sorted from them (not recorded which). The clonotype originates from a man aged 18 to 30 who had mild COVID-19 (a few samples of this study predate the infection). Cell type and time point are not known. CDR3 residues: CASNRGRLNYGYTF. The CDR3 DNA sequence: TGTGCCAGCAACCGTGGACGGCTTAACTATGGCTACACCTTC.